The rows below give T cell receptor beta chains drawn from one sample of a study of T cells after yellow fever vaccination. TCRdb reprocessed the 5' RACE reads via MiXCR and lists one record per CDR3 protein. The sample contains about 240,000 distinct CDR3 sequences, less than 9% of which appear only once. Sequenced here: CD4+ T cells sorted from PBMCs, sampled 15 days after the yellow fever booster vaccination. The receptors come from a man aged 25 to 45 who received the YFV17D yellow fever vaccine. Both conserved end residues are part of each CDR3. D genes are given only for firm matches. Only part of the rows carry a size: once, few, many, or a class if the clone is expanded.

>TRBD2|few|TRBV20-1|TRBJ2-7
CSARTSGRSYEQYF
TGCAGTGCCAGAACTAGCGGGCGTTCCTACGAGCAGTACTTC
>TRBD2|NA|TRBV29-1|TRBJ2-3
CSVAYSGRYGDTQYF
TGCAGCGTGGCGTATAGCGGGAGGTATGGAGATACGCAGTATTTT
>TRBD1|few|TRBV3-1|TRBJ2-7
CASSLRAGTGVYEQYF
TGTGCCAGCAGCCTGCGGGCAGGGACAGGGGTTTACGAGCAGTACTTC
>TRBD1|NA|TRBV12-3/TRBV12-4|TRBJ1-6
CASSFNTGQGLTPLHF
TGTGCCAGCAGTTTTAATACGGGACAGGGACTTACACCCCTCCACTTT
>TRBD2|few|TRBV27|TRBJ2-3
CASSFSLAGVSTDTQYF
TGTGCCAGCAGTTTCTCTCTAGCGGGAGTTTCCACAGATACGCAGTATTTT
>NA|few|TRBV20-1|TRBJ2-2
CSARPRSNTGELFF
TGCAGTGCTAGGCCCCGGTCGAACACCGGGGAGCTGTTTTTT
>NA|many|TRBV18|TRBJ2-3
CASSPGSDTQYF
TGTGCCAGCTCACCCGGGTCTGATACGCAGTATTTT
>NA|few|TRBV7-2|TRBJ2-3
CASSSRGGANTDTQYF
TGTGCCAGCAGCTCTAGGGGGGGGGCCAACACAGATACGCAGTATTTT
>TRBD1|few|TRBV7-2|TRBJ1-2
CASSLDLDRGLRGYTF
TGTGCCAGCAGCTTAGATCTGGACAGGGGACTACGTGGCTACACCTTC
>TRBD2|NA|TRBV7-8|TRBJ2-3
CASSLSFDGRAGDTQYF
TGTGCCAGCAGCTTAAGCTTCGACGGGAGGGCCGGAGATACGCAGTATTTT
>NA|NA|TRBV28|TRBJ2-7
CASSPPRPNSYEQYF
TGTGCCAGCAGTCCCCCGCGCCCGAACTCCTACGAGCAGTACTTC
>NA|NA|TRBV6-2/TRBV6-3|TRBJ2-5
CASRNGNQETQYF
TGTGCCAGCAGGAACGGGAACCAAGAGACCCAGTACTTC
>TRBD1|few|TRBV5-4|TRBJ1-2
CASSPTGTIGYTF
TGTGCCAGCAGCCCGACAGGGACCATTGGCTACACCTTC
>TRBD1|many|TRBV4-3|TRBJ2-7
CASSQGQGGNYEQYF
TGCGCCAGCAGCCAAGGACAGGGGGGGAATTACGAGCAGTACTTC
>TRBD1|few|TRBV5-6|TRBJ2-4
CASSYLDREENIQYF
TGTGCCAGCAGCTATCTGGACAGGGAGGAAAACATTCAGTACTTC
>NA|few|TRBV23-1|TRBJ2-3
CASSQDTLSSTDTQYF
TGCGCCAGCAGTCAAGACACGCTGTCTAGCACAGATACGCAGTATTTT
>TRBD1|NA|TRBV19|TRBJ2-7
CASQGQAYEQYF
TGTGCCAGCCAGGGACAGGCCTACGAGCAGTACTTC
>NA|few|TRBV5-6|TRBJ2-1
CASSRQANEQFF
TGTGCCAGCAGTCGCCAGGCCAATGAGCAGTTCTTC
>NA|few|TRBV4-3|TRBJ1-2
CASSHGRGEGYTF
TGCGCCAGCAGCCACGGACGCGGGGAGGGCTACACCTTC
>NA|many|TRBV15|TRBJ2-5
CATSRGQVKETQYF
TGTGCCACCAGCAGGGGACAAGTAAAAGAGACCCAGTACTTC
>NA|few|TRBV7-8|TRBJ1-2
CASSSGRADYGYTF
TGTGCCAGCAGCTCGGGGCGGGCGGACTATGGCTACACCTTC
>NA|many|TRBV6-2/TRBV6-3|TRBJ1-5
CASRAYPRGNQPQHF
TGTGCCTCGAGGGCATATCCGAGGGGCAATCAGCCCCAGCATTTT
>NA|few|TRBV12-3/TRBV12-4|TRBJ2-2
CASNLRGPHTGELFF
TGTGCCAGCAACCTAAGGGGACCGCACACCGGGGAGCTGTTTTTT
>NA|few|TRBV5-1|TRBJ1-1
CASSLAQSGGTEAFF
TGCGCCAGCAGCTTGGCCCAGAGCGGTGGGACTGAAGCTTTCTTT